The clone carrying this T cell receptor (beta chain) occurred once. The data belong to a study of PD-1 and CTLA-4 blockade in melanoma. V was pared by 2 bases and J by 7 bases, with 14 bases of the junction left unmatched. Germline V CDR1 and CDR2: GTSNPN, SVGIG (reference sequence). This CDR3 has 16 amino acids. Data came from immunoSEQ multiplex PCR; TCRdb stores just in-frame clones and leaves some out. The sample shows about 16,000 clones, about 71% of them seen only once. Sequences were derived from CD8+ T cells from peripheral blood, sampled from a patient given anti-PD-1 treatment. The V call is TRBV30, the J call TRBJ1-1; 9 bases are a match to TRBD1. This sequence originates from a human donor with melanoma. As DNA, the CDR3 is TGTGCCTGGAGTCCCGATTCGGGACAGGGTTATGGTGAAGCTTTCTTT. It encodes CAWSPDSGQGYGEAFF.